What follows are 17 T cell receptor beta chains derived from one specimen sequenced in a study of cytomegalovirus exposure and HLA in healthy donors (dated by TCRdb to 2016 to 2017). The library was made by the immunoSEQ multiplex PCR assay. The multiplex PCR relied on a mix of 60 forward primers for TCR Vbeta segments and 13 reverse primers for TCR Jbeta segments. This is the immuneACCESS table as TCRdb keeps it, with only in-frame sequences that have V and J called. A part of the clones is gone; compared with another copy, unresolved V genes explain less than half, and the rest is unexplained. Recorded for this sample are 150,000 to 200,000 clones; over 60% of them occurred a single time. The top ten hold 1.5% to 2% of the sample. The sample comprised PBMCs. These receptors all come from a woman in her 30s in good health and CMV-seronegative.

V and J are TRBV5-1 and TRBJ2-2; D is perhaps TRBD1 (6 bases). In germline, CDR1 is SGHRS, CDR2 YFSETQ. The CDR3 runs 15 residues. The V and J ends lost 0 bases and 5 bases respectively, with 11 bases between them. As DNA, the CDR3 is TGCGCCAGCAGCTTGGATGGACAGCTGACCGGGGAGCTGTTTTTT. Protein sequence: CASSLDGQLTGELFF. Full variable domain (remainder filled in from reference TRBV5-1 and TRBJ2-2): KAGVTQTPRYLIKTRGQQVTLSCSPISGHRSVSWYQQTPGQGLQFLFEYFSETQRNKGNFPGRFSGRQFSNSRSEMNVSTLELGDSALYLCASSLDGQLTGELFFGEGSRLTVL.

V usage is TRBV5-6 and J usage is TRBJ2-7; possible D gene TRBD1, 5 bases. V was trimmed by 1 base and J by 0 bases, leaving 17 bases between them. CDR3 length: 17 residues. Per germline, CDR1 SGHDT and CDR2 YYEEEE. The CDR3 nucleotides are TGTGCCAGCAGCTTGAATCTTTACCTACAGGACTCCTACGAGCAGTACTTC. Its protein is CASSLNLYLQDSYEQYF.

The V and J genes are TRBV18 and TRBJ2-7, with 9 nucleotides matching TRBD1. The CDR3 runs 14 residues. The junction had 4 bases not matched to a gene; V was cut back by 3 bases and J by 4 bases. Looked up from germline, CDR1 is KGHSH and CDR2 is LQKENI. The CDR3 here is CASSPGTGNYEQYF. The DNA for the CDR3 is TGTGCCAGCTCACCCGGGACAGGGAATTACGAGCAGTACTTC.

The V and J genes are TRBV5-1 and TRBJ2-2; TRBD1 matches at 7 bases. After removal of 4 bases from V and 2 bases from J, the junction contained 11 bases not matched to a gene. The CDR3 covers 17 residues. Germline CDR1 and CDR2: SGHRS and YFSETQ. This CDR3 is CASSPRPRDRNTGELFF. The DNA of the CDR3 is TGCGCCAGCAGCCCCCGGCCCCGGGACAGAAACACCGGGGAGCTGTTTTTT. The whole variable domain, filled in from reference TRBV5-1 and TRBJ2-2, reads KAGVTQTPRYLIKTRGQQVTLSCSPISGHRSVSWYQQTPGQGLQFLFEYFSETQRNKGNFPGRFSGRQFSNSRSEMNVSTLELGDSALYLCASSPRPRDRNTGELFFGEGSRLTVL.

This CDR3 reads CSVVPGGDGYTF. CDR3 coding DNA: TGCAGCGTTGTCCCGGGGGGAGATGGCTACACCTTC. This chain joins TRBV29-1 and TRBJ1-2, with D possibly matching TRBD1 (5 bases). Germline CDR1 and CDR2: SQVTM and ANQGSEA. The CDR3 runs to 12 residues. Deletions cut 4 bases from V and 6 bases from J, with 12 bases between.

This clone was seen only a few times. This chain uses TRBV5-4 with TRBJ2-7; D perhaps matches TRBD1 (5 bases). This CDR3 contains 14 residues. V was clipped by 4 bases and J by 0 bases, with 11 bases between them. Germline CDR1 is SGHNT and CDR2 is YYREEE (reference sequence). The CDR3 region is CASSPWGSSYEQYF. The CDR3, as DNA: TGTGCCAGCAGCCCTTGGGGCAGCTCCTACGAGCAGTACTTC.

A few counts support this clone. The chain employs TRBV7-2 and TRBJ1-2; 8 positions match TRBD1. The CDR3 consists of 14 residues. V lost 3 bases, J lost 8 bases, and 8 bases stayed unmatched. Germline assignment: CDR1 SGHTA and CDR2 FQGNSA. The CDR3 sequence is CASSFSQGAGGYTF. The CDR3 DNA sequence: TGTGCCAGCAGCTTTAGTCAGGGGGCGGGAGGCTACACCTTC.

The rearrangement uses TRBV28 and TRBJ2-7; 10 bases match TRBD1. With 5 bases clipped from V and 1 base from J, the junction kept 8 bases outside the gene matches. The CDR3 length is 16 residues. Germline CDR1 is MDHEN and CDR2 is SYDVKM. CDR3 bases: TGTGCCAGCAGTCGATACGGGACAGGGGATTCCTACGAGCAGTACTTC. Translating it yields CASSRYGTGDSYEQYF.

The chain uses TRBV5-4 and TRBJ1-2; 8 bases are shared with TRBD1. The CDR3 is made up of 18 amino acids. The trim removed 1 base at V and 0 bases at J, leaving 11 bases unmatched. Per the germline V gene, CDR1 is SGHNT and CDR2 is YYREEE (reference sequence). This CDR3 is CASSLSGRGRSTNYGYTF. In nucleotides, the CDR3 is TGTGCCAGCAGCTTGAGTGGCAGGGGGCGATCTACTAACTATGGCTACACCTTC.

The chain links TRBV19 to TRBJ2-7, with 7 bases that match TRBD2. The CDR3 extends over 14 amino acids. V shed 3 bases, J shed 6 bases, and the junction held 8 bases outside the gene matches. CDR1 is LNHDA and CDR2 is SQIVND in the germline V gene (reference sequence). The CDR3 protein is CASSISSGRPEQYF. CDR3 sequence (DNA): TGTGCCAGTAGTATCTCTAGCGGCCGCCCCGAGCAGTACTTC.

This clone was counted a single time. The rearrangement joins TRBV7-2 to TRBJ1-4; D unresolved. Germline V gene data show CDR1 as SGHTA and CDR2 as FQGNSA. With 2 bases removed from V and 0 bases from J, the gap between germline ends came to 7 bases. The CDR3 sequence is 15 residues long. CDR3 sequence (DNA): TGTGCCAGCAGCTTACTTTCCGCAACTAATGAAAAACTGTTTTTT. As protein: CASSLLSATNEKLFF. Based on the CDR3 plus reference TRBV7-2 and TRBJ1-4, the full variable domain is GAGVSQSPSNKVTEKGKDVELRCDPISGHTALYWYRQSLGQGLEFLIYFQGNSAPDKSGLPSDRFSAERTGGSVSTLTIQRTQQEDSAVYLCASSLLSATNEKLFFGSGTQLSVL.

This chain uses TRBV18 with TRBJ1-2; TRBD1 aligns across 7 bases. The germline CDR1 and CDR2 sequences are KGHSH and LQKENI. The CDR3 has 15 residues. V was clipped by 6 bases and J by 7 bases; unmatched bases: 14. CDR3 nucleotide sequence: TGTGCCAGCTCGCTCGACAGGGATGATTATGGTGGCTACACCTTC. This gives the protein CASSLDRDDYGGYTF. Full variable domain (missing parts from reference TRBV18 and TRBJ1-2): NAGVMQNPRHLVRRRGQEARLRCSPMKGHSHVYWYRQLPEEGLKFMVYLQKENIIDESGMPKERFSAEFPKEGPSILRIQQVVRGDSAAYFCASSLDRDDYGGYTFGSGTRLTVV.

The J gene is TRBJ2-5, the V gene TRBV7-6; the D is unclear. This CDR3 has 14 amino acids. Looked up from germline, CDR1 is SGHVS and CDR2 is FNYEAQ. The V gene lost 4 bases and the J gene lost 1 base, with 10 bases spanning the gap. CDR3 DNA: TGTGCCAGCAGCTCAGAATACCGCCAAGAGACCCAGTACTTC. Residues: CASSSEYRQETQYF.

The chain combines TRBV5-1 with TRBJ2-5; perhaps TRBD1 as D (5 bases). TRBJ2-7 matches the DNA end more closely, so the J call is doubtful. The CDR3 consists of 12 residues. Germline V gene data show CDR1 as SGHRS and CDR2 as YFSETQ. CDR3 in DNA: TGCGCCAGCAGCTTGGGACAGACCGAGCAGTACTTC. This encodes CASSLGQTEQYF.

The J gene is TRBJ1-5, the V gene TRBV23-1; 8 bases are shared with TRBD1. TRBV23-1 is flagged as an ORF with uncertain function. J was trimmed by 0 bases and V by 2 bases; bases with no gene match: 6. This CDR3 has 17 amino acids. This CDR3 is CASSQEDRVNSNQPQHF. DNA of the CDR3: TGCGCCAGCAGTCAAGAGGACAGGGTAAATAGCAATCAGCCCCAGCATTTT.

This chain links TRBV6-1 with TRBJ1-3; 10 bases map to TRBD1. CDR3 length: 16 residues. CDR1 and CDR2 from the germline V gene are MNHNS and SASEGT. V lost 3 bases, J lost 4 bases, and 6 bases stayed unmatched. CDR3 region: CASSDSGTGDGNTIYF. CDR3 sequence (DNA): TGTGCCAGCAGTGATTCCGGGACAGGGGACGGAAACACCATATATTTT.

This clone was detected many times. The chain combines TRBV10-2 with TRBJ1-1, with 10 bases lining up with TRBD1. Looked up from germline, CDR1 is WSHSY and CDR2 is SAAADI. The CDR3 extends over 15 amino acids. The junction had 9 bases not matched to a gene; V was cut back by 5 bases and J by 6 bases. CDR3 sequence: CASSRPDRGKAEAFF. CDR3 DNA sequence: TGCGCCAGCAGTAGACCGGACAGGGGGAAGGCTGAAGCTTTCTTT.